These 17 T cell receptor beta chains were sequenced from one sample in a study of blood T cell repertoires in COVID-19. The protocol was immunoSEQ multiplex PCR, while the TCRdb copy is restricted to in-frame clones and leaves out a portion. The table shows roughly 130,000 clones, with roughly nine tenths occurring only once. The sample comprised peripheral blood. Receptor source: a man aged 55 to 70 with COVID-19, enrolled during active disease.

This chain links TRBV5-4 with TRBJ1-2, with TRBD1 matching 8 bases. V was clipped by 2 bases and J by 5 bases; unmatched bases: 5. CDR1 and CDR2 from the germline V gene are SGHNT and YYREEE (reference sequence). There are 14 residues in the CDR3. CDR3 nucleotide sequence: TGTGCCAGCAGCTTTAGGACAGGGACATATGGCTACACCTTC. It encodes CASSFRTGTYGYTF.

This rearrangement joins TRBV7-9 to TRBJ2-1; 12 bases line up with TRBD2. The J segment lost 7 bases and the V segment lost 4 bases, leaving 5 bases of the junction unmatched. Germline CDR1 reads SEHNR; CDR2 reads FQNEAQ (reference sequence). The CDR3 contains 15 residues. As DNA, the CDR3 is TGTGCCAGCAGCTGGGGTGGGACTAGCGGGAATGAGCAGTTCTTC. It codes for CASSWGGTSGNEQFF.

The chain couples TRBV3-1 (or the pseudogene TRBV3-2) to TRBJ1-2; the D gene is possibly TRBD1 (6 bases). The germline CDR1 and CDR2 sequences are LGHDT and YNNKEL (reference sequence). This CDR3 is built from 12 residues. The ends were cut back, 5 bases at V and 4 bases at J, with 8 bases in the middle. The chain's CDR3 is CASSEDSYGYTF. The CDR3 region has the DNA TGTGCCAGCAGCGAGGACAGCTATGGCTACACCTTC.

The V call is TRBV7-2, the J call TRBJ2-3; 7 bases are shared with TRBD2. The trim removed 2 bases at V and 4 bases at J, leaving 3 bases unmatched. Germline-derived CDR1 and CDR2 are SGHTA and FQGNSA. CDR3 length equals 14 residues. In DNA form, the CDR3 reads TGTGCCAGCAGCTTAAAAGCGGGGTCAGATACGCAGTATTTT. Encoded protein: CASSLKAGSDTQYF.

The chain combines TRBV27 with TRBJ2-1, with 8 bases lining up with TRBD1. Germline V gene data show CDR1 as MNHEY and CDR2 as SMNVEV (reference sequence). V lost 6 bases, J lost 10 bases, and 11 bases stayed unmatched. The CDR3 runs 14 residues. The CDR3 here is CASSRGTGGSEQFF. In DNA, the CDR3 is TGTGCCAGCAGCCGAGGTACAGGGGGTAGCGAGCAGTTCTTC.

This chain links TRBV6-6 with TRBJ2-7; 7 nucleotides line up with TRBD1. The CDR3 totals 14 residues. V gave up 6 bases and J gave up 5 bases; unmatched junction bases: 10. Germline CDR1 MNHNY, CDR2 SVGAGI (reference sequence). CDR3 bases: TGTGCCAGCAGCCCCGGACAGGTTTCGGACGAGCAGTACTTC. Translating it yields CASSPGQVSDEQYF.

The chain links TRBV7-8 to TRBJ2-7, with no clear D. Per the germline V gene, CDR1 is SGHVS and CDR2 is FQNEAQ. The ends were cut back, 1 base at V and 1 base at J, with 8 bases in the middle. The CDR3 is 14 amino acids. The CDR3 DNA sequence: TGTGCCAGCAGCTTAGGTCTGAGATCCTACGAGCAGTACTTC. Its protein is CASSLGLRSYEQYF.

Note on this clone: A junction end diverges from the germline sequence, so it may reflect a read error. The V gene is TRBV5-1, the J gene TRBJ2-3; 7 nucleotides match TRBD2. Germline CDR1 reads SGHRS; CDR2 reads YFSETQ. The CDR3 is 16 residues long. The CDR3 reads CASSLGEGQVTDTQYF. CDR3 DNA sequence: TGCGCCAGCAGTTTGGGGGAGGGTCAAGTCACAGATACGCAGTATTTT.

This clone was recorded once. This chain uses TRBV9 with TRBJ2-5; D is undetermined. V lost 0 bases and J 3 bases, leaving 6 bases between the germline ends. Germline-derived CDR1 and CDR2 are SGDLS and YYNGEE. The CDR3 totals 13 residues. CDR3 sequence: CASSVATKETQYF. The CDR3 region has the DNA TGTGCCAGCAGCGTAGCCACTAAAGAGACCCAGTACTTC.

The CDR3 DNA reads as TGTGCCAGCAGCCAAGCCCCCGGGGGGAGCTACACCTTC. Translating it yields CASSQAPGGSYTF. This chain joins TRBV3-1 (or the pseudogene TRBV3-2) and TRBJ1-2; tentative D call: TRBD1 (5 bases). The CDR3 sequence is 13 residues long. In germline, CDR1 is LGHDT, CDR2 YNNKEL (reference sequence). Trimming pared 1 base from V and 9 bases from J, leaving 12 bases between.

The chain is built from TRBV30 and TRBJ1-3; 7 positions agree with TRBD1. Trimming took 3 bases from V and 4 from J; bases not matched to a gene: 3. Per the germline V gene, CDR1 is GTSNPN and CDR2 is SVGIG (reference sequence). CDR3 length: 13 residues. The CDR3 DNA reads TGTGCCTGGAGCCTGGACAGGGGAAACACCATATATTTT. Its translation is CAWSLDRGNTIYF.

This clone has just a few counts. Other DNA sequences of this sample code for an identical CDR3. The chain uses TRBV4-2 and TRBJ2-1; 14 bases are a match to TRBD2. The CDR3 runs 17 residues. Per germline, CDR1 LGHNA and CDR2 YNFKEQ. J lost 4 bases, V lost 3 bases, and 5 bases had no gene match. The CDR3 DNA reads TGTGCCAGCAGCCATGGGACTAGCGGGAGCTTGTACAATGAGCAGTTCTTC. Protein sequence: CASSHGTSGSLYNEQFF.

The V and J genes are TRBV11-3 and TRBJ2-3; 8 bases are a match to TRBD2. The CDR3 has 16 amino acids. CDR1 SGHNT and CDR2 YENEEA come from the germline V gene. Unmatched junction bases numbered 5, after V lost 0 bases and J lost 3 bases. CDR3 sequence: CASSLEGTGGTDTQYF. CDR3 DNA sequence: TGTGCCAGCAGCTTAGAAGGGACGGGAGGGACAGATACGCAGTATTTT.

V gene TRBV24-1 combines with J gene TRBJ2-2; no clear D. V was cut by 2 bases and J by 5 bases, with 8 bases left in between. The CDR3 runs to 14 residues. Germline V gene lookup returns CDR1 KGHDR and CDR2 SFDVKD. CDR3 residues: CATSDSVTTGELFF. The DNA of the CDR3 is TGTGCCACCAGTGATTCGGTGACAACCGGGGAGCTGTTTTTT.

The CDR3 coding sequence is TGTGCCAGTAGTATAAGACTAGCGGGAGGGCCAAGCACAGATACGCAGTATTTT. Its protein product is CASSIRLAGGPSTDTQYF. The genes are TRBV19 and TRBJ2-3; TRBD2 agrees at 14 bases. The CDR3 is 18 residues long. Unmatched junction bases numbered 4, after V lost 2 bases and J lost 0 bases. The V gene's germline CDR1 is LNHDA and CDR2 SQIVND (reference sequence).

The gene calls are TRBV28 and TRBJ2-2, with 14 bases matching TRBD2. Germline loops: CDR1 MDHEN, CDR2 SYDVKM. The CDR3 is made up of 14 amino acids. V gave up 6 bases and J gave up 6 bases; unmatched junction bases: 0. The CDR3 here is CASRTSGRAGELFF. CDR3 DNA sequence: TGTGCCAGCAGGACTAGCGGGAGGGCCGGGGAGCTGTTTTTT.

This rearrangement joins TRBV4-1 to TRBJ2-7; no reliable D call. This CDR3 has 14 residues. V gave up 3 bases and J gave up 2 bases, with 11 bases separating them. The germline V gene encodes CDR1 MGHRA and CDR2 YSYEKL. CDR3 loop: CASSQVVLTYEQYF. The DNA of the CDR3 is TGCGCCAGCAGCCAGGTCGTACTGACCTACGAGCAGTACTTC.